This T cell receptor beta chain originates from a study of blood T cell repertoires in COVID-19. Across the study: From T cells, B-cell-depleted T cells, or PBMCs came the material, which was cDNA or gDNA.

How the authors handled the data: Estimates of nucleated cell counts were drawn from the amplification of reference gene primers. Repertoires were generated with immunoSEQ multiplex PCR, while TCRdb's copy carries only in-frame clones and drops some. The V and J calls and clone size come from that table; D and trimming were worked out from the DNA. The repertoire has fewer than 350,000 clones, around 86% of them found once; the top ten carry over 4%. Enrolled through a virtual design, the participants were between roughly 18 and 100 years of age and came from some 25 US areas. Cohort 3 recovered donors had two negative PCRs, clearance, or symptom resolution. This clonotype was obtained from a man in his 60s who had recovered from COVID-19. Sequenced: PBMCs or T cells enriched from blood (not recorded which).

In DNA form, the CDR3 reads TGTGCCAGCAGCGTGCGAGGCACTATGGACTCAAACATTCAGTACTTC. Translation: CASSVRGTMDSNIQYF. V usage is TRBV14 and J usage is TRBJ2-4, with D possibly being TRBD2 (5 bases). V was pared by 5 bases and J by 6 bases, with 20 bases between. The CDR3 is 16 amino acids. CDR1 and CDR2 (germline): SGHDN, FVKESK.